Shown below are 10 T cell receptor beta chains from a single sample sequenced in a study of neoadjuvant anti-PD-1 for oral cavity cancer. The time point is: after neoadjuvant nivolumab, at surgical resection. Sequencing was performed with immunoSEQ multiplex PCR; in TCRdb, only in-frame clones are kept and a portion is missing. The table has about 7,200 clones, roughly 70% seen once. The specimen was PBMCs, collected after nivolumab (anti-PD-1) treatment. All receptors derive from a person aged 35-79 years with oral cavity squamous cell carcinoma.

The chain links TRBV2 to TRBJ2-7, with 7 bases identical to TRBD1. The CDR3 contains 15 residues. V was clipped by 2 bases and J by 0 bases; unmatched bases: 4. The germline V gene encodes CDR1 SNHLY and CDR2 FYNNEI. For the CDR3, the DNA is TGTGCCAGCAGTGAACGTACAGGGGCCTCCTACGAGCAGTACTTC. As protein: CASSERTGASYEQYF.

This chain connects TRBV6-1 to TRBJ2-3; D not resolved. Germline V gives CDR1 MNHNS, CDR2 SASEGT. The CDR3 consists of 13 residues. The V end was cut by 4 bases, the J end by 0 bases, with 5 bases between. CDR3 protein: CASSVHSTDTQYF. CDR3 in DNA: TGTGCCAGCAGTGTTCATAGCACAGATACGCAGTATTTT.

The genes are TRBV2 and TRBJ1-5; D gene uncertain. Trimming pared 2 bases from V and 1 base from J, leaving 0 bases between. Germline V gene data show CDR1 as SNHLY and CDR2 as FYNNEI. The CDR3 consists of 12 residues. The CDR3: CASSESNQPQHF. CDR3 DNA sequence: TGTGCCAGCAGTGAAAGCAATCAGCCCCAGCATTTT.

This chain links TRBV11-2 with TRBJ1-3; no clear D. V lost 4 bases, J lost 0 bases, and 10 bases lay in between. There are 15 residues in the CDR3. CDR1 is SGHAT and CDR2 is FQNNGV in the germline V gene. The CDR3 bases are TGTGCCAGCAGCTCGGGTATCCTCTCTGGAAACACCATATATTTT. Its protein product is CASSSGILSGNTIYF.

The chain combines TRBV6-5 with TRBJ2-7; TRBD1 matches at 9 bases. Germline V gene data show CDR1 as MNHEY and CDR2 as SVGAGI. This CDR3 region has 16 residues. The junction had 9 bases not matched to a gene; V was cut back by 2 bases and J by 4 bases. CDR3 amino acids: CASSYRKPGTGYEQYF. For the CDR3, the DNA is TGTGCCAGCAGTTACCGCAAACCCGGGACAGGGTACGAGCAGTACTTC.

The V gene is TRBV2, the J gene TRBJ2-1, with D tentatively TRBD2 (7 bases). Germline loops: CDR1 SNHLY, CDR2 FYNNEI. V dropped 6 bases and J dropped 3 bases, with 18 bases sitting between them. The CDR3 spans 16 residues. The CDR3 bases are TGTGCCAGCAGAGCTCGGGGGGCGTCGGTCTACAATGAGCAGTTCTTC. Its protein product is CASRARGASVYNEQFF. Variable domain in full (rest from reference TRBV2 and TRBJ2-1): EPEVTQTPSHQVTQMGQEVILRCVPISNHLYFYWYRQILGQKVEFLVSFYNNEISEKSEIFDDQFSVERPDGSNFTLKIRSTKLEDSAMYFCASRARGASVYNEQFFGPGTRLTVL.

The V gene is TRBV14, the J gene TRBJ2-7; unclear D gene. The CDR3 loop spans 13 amino acids. Trimming cost V 0 bases and J 3 bases, with 6 bases left between them. Per the germline V gene, CDR1 is SGHDN and CDR2 is FVKESK. The CDR3 DNA sequence: TGTGCCAGCAGCCAAGACTCTTTCTACGAGCAGTACTTC. Translating it yields CASSQDSFYEQYF. Variable domain in full (rest from reference TRBV14 and TRBJ2-7): EAGVTQFPSHSVIEKGQTVTLRCDPISGHDNLYWYRRVMGKEIKFLLHFVKESKQDESGMPNNRFLAERTGGTYSTLKVQPAELEDSGVYFCASSQDSFYEQYFGPGTRLTVT.

This chain connects TRBV10-3 to TRBJ1-3; D is perhaps TRBD1 (5 bases). V was clipped by 3 bases and J by 0 bases, with 12 bases between them. Germline V gene lookup returns CDR1 ENHRY and CDR2 SYGVKD. The CDR3 is made up of 16 amino acids. For the CDR3, the DNA is TGTGCCATCAGTGAACCCGGACACCTCTCTGGAAACACCATATATTTT. Its translation: CAISEPGHLSGNTIYF.

This chain links TRBV19 with TRBJ1-4; 7 nucleotides line up with TRBD1. Germline V gene sequence: CDR1 LNHDA, CDR2 SQIVND (reference sequence). After removal of 1 base from V and 6 bases from J, the junction contained 2 bases not matched to a gene. This CDR3 comprises 14 residues. CDR3 nucleotide sequence: TGTGCCAGTAGTATAGGGGACAGCGATGAAAAACTGTTTTTT. Its protein is CASSIGDSDEKLFF.

This chain joins TRBV7-2 and TRBJ2-1; 9 positions agree with TRBD1. CDR1 SGHTA and CDR2 FQGNSA come from the germline V gene. Trimming at V came to 6 bases and at J to 4 bases, leaving 7 bases not matched to a gene. The CDR3 has 15 amino acids. The chain's CDR3 is CASRKRDRAYNEQFF. Written as DNA, the CDR3 is TGTGCCAGCAGAAAGCGGGACAGGGCTTACAATGAGCAGTTCTTC.